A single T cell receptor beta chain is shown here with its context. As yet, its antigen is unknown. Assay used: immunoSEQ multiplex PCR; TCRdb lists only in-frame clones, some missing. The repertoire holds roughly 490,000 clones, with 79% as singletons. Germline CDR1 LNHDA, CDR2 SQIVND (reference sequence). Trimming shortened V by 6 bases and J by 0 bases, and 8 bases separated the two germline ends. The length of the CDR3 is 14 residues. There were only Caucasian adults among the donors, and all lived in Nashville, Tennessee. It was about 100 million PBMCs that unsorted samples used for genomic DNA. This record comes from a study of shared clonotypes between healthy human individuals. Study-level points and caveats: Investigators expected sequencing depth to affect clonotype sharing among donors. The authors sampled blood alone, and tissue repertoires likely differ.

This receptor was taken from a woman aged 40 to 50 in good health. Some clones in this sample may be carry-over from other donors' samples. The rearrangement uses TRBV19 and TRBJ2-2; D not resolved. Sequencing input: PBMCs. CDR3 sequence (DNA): TGTGCCAGTAGCCAGGTTTCGAACACCGGGGAGCTGTTTTTT. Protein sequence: CASSQVSNTGELFF. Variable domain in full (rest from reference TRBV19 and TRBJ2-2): DGGITQSPKYLFRKEGQNVTLSCEQNLNHDAMYWYRQDPGQGLRLIYYSQIVNDFQKGDIAEGYSVSREKKESFPLTVTSAQKNPTAFYLCASSQVSNTGELFFGEGSRLTVL.